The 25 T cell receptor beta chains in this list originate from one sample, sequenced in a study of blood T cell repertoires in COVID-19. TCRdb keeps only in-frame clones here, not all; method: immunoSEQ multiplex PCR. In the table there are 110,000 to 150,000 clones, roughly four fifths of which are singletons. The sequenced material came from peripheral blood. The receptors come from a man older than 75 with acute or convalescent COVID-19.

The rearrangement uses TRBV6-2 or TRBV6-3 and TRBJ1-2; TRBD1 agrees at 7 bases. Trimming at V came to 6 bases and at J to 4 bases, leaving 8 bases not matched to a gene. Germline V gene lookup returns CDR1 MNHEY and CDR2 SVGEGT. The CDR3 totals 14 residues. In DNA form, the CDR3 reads TGTGCCAGCAGCCCAGGGGGTGATATCTATGGCTACACCTTC. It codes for CASSPGGDIYGYTF.

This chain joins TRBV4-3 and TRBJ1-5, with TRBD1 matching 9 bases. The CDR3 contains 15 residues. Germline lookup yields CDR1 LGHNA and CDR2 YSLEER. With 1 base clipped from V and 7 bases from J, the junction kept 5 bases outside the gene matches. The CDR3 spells CASSQVLQGAQPQHF. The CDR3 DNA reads TGCGCCAGCAGCCAAGTCCTACAGGGGGCCCAGCCCCAGCATTTT.

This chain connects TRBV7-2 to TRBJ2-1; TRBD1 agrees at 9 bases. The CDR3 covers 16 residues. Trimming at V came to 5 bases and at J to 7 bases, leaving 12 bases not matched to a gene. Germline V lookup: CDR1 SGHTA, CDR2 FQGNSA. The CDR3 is CASSRQGGQGLNEQFF. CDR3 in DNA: TGTGCCAGCAGCCGCCAAGGGGGACAGGGTCTTAATGAGCAGTTCTTC. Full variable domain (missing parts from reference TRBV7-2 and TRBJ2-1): GAGVSQSPSNKVTEKGKDVELRCDPISGHTALYWYRQSLGQGLEFLIYFQGNSAPDKSGLPSDRFSAERTGGSVSTLTIQRTQQEDSAVYLCASSRQGGQGLNEQFFGPGTRLTVL.

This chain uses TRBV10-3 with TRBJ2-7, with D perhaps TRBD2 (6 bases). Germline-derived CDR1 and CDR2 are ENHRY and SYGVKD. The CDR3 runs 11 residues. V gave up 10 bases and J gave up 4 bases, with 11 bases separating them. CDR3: CATMGGYEQYF. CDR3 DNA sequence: TGTGCCACAATGGGGGGATACGAGCAGTACTTC.

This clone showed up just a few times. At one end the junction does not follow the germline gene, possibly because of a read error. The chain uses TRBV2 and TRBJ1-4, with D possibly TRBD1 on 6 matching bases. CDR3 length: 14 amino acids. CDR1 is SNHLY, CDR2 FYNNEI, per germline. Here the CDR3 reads CASTEQGLNEKLFF. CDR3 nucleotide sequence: TGTGCCAGCACTGAACAGGGCCTTAATGAAAAACTGTTTTTT.

CDR3: CASSGGQASYEQYF. The CDR3 DNA follows: TGCGCCAGCAGCGGCGGACAAGCCTCCTACGAGCAGTACTTC. The genes are TRBV5-1 and TRBJ2-7, with a weak D call TRBD1 (5 bases). The germline V and J ends were trimmed by 4 bases and 0 bases, with 11 bases remaining between them. Germline values: CDR1 SGHRS, CDR2 YFSETQ. The CDR3 is made up of 14 amino acids.

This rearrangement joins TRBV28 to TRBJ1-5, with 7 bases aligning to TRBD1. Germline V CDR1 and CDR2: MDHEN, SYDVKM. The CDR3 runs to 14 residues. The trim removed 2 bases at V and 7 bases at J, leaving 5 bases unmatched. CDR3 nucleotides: TGTGCCAGCAGTTTAAGGACAGGCCGACAGCCCCAGCATTTT. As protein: CASSLRTGRQPQHF.

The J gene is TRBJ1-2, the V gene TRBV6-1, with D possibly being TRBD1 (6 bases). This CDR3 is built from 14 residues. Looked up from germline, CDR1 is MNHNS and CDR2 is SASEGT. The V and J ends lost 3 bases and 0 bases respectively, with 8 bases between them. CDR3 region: CASSDHRANYGYTF. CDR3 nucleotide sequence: TGTGCCAGCAGTGACCACAGGGCTAACTATGGCTACACCTTC.

This CDR3 is CAISEGQGYGYTF. In DNA, the CDR3 is TGTGCCATCAGCGAGGGACAGGGCTATGGCTACACCTTC. This chain connects TRBV10-3 to TRBJ1-2; 9 positions match TRBD1. CDR3 length: 13 amino acids. V lost 6 bases to trimming and J lost 4 bases; unmatched junction nucleotides: 3. In germline, CDR1 is ENHRY, CDR2 SYGVKD.

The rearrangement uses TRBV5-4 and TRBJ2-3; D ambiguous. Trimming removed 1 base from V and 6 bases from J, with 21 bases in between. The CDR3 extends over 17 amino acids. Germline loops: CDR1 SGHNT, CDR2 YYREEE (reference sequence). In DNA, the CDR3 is TGTGCCAGCAGCTTGACCGGCGGCCCGTCGATAGGTGATACGCAGTATTTT. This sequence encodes CASSLTGGPSIGDTQYF.

CDR3: CASSLAAQGIYEQYF. DNA for the CDR3: TGTGCCAGCAGCTTGGCCGCACAGGGGATCTACGAGCAGTACTTC. The V and J genes are TRBV5-5 and TRBJ2-7, with 7 bases identical to TRBD1. This CDR3 spans 15 amino acids. V gave up 0 bases and J gave up 3 bases; unmatched junction bases: 6. Germline loops: CDR1 SGHKS, CDR2 YYEKEE (reference sequence). The full variable domain, its missing parts supplied by reference TRBV5-5 and TRBJ2-7, is DAGVTQSPTHLIKTRGQQVTLRCSPISGHKSVSWYQQVLGQGPQFIFQYYEKEERGRGNFPDRFSARQFPNYSSELNVNALLLGDSALYLCASSLAAQGIYEQYFGPGTRLTVT.

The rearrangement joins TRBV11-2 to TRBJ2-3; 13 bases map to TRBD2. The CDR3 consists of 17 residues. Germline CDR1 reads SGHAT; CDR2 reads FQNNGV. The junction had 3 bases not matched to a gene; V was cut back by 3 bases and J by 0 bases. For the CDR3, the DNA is TGTGCCAGCAGCTTCTCGGGACTAGCGGGGAGCACAGATACGCAGTATTTT. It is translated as CASSFSGLAGSTDTQYF.

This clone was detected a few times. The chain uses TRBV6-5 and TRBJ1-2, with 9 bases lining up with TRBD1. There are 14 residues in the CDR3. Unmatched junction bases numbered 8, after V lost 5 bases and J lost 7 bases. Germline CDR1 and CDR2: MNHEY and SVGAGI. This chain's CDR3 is CASSLGTGYSGYTF. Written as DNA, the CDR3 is TGTGCCAGCAGTCTCGGGACAGGGTATTCTGGCTACACCTTC.

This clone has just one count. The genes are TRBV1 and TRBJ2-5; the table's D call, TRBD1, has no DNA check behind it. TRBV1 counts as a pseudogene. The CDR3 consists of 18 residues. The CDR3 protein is CTSSQDPRHDTDQETQYF. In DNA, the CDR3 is TGCACCAGCAGCCAAGACCCCCGACACGATACAGACCAGGAGACCCAGTACTTC.

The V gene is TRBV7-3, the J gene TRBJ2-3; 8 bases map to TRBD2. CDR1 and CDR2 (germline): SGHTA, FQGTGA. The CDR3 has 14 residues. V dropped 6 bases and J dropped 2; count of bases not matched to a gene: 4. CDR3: CASRAGANTDTQYF. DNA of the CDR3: TGTGCCAGCAGAGCGGGGGCAAACACAGATACGCAGTATTTT. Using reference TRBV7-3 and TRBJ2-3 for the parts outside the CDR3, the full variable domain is GAGVSQTPSNKVTEKGKYVELRCDPISGHTALYWYRQSLGQGPEFLIYFQGTGAADDSGLPNDRFFAVRPEGSVSTLKIQRTERGDSAVYLCASRAGANTDTQYFGPGTRLTVL.

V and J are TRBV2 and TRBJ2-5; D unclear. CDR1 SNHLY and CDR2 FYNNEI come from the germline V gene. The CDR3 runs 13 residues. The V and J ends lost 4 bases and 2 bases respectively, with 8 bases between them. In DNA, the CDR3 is TGTGCCAGCAGTGGAGGTCAGCAAGAGACCCAGTACTTC. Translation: CASSGGQQETQYF. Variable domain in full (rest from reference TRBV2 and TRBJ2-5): EPEVTQTPSHQVTQMGQEVILRCVPISNHLYFYWYRQILGQKVEFLVSFYNNEISEKSEIFDDQFSVERPDGSNFTLKIRSTKLEDSAMYFCASSGGQQETQYFGPGTRLLVL.

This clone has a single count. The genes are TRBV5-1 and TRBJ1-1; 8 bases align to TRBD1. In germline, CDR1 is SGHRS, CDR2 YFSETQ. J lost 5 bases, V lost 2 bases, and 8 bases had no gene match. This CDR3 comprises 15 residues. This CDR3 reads CASSFNQGAGTEAFF. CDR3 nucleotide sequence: TGCGCCAGCAGCTTTAATCAGGGGGCGGGAACTGAAGCTTTCTTT.

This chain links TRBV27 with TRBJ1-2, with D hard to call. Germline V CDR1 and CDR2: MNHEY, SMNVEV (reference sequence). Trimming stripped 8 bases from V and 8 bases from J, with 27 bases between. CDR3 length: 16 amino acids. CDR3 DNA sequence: TGTGCCAGCGGCGGGCAGGCAACATATCCTTCGCGCGGCTACACCTTC. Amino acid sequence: CASGGQATYPSRGYTF.

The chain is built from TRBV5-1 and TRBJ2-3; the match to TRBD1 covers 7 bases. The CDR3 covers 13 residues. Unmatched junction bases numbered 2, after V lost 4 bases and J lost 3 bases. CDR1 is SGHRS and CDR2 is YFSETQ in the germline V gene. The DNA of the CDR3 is TGCGCCAGCAGCGCGGACAGGACAGATACGCAGTATTTT. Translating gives CASSADRTDTQYF. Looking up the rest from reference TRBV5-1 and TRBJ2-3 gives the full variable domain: KAGVTQTPRYLIKTRGQQVTLSCSPISGHRSVSWYQQTPGQGLQFLFEYFSETQRNKGNFPGRFSGRQFSNSRSEMNVSTLELGDSALYLCASSADRTDTQYFGPGTRLTVL.

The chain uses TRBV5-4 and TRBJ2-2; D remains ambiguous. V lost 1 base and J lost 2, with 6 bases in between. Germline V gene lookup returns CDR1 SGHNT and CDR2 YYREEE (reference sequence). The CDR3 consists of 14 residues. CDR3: CASSLSGNTGELFF. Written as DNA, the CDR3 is TGTGCCAGCAGCTTGTCAGGAAACACCGGGGAGCTGTTTTTT.

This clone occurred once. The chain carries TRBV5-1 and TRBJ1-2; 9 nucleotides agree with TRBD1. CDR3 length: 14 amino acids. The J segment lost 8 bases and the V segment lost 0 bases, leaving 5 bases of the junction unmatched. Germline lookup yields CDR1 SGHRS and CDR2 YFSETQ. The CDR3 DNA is TGCGCCAGCAGCTTGGAGGGACAGGGTCTCGGCTACACCTTC. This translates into CASSLEGQGLGYTF.

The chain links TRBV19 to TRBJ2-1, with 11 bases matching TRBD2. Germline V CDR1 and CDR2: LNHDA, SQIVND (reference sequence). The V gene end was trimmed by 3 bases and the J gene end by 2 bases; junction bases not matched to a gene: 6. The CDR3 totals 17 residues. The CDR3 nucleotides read TGTGCCAGTAGTATGTTGCCTAGCGGGGGGACCTACAATGAGCAGTTCTTC. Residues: CASSMLPSGGTYNEQFF.

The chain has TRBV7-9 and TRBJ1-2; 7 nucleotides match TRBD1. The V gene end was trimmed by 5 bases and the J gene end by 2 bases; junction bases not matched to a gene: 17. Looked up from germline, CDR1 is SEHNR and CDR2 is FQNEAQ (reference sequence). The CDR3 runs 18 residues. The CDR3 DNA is TGTGCCAGCAGCCCAGGCCTAGGACAGGCTACTACCAACTATGGCTACACCTTC. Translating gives CASSPGLGQATTNYGYTF.

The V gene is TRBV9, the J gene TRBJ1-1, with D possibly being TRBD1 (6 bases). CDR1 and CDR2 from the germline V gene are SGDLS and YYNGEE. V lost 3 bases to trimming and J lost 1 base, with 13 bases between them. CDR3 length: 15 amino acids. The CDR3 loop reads CASSAWTVQNTEAFF. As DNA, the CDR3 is TGTGCCAGCAGCGCCTGGACAGTCCAGAACACTGAAGCTTTCTTT.

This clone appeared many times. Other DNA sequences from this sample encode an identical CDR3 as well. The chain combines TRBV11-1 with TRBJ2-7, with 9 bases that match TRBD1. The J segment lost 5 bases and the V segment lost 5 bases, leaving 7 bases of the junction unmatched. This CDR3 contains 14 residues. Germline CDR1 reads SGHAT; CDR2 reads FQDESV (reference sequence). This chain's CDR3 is CASSPRDRAHEQYF. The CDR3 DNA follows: TGTGCCAGCAGCCCTAGGGACAGGGCACACGAGCAGTACTTC.